This TCR beta chain was sequenced during a study of vaccination and CD4 T cells after COVID-19. The V gene end was trimmed by 7 bases and the J gene end by 4 bases; junction bases not matched to a gene: 11. The germline CDR1 and CDR2 sequences are MNHEY and SVGEGT. The CDR3 extends over 15 amino acids. Described treatment: approximately nine-day PBMC culture with coronavirus spike peptide pools or control peptides (ViraFEST assay). This clonotype came up a few times. Its antigen is as yet unknown. The Oncomine TCR Beta short-read assay sequenced DNA from cultured CD4+ T cells. MiXCR, run by TCRdb on the PCR reads, gives a single entry per CDR3 protein. The repertoire has some 16,000 distinct CDR3 sequences, roughly 50% of them found once; the top ten carry approximately 10%.

The sequenced sample consisted of CD4+ T cells from blood, cultured in vitro. The TCR was taken from a human donor who had recovered from COVID-19. The V and J genes are TRBV6-2 or TRBV6-3 and TRBJ1-2; 8 bases are shared with TRBD1. In DNA, the CDR3 is TGTGCCAGCATCTCGACAGGGGTCCCCTCCTATGGCTACACCTTC. Residues: CASISTGVPSYGYTF.